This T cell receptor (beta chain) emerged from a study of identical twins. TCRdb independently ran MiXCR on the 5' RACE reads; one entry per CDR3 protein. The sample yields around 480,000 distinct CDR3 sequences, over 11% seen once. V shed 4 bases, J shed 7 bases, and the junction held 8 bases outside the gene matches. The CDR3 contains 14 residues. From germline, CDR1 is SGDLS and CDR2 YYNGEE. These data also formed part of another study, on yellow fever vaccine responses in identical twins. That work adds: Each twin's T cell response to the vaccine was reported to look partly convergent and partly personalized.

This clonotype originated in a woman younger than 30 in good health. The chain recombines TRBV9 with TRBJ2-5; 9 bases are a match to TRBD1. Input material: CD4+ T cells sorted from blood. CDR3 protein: CASSQGQGIGTQYF. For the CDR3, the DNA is TGTGCCAGCAGCCAGGGACAGGGAATTGGGACCCAGTACTTC. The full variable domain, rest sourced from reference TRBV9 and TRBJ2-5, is DSGVTQTPKHLITATGQRVTLRCSPRSGDLSVYWYQQSLDQGLQFLIQYYNGEERAKGNILERFSAQQFPDLHSELNLSSLELGDSALYFCASSQGQGIGTQYFGPGTRLLVL.